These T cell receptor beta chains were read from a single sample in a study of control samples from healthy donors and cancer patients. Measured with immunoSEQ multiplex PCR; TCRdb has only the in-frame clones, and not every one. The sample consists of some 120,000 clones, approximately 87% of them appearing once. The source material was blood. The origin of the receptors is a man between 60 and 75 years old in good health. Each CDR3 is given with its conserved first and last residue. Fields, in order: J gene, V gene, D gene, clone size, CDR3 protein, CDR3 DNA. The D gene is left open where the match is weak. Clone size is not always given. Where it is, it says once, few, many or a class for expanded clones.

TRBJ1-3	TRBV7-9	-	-	CASSLVGGNTIYF	TGTGCCAGCAGCTTAGTCGGGGGAAACACCATATATTTT
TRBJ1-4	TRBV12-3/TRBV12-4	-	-	CATRGRLEGKLFF	TGTGCCACCCGGGGACGGCTTGAGGGAAAACTGTTTTTT
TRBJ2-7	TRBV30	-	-	CAWSVPDRSTYEQYF	TGTGCCTGGAGTGTTCCGGACAGATCGACCTACGAGCAGTACTTC
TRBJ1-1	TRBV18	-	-	CASSPFGGGRTEAFF	TGTGCCAGCTCACCGTTCGGCGGGGGAAGAACTGAAGCTTTCTTT
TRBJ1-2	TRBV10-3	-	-	CAISGESGTYGYTF	TGTGCCATCAGTGGGGAGTCAGGGACCTATGGCTACACCTTC
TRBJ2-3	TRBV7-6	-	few	CASSLASTGSRGGELTDTQYF	TGTGCCAGCAGCTTAGCGTCTACAGGGAGTAGGGGTGGAGAACTCACAGATACGCAGTATTTT
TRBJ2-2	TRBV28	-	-	CASSWTGLNTGELFF	TGTGCCAGCAGTTGGACAGGACTAAACACCGGGGAGCTGTTTTTT
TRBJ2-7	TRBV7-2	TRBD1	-	CASSLGQGAAEQYF	TGTGCCAGCAGCCTCGGACAGGGGGCGGCCGAGCAGTACTTC
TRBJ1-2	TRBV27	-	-	CASREGRYGYTF	TGTGCCAGCAGGGAGGGACGTTATGGCTACACCTTC
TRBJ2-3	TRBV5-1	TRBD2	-	CASSAGLAGGSDTQYF	TGCGCCAGCAGCGCGGGACTAGCGGGGGGCTCAGATACGCAGTATTTT
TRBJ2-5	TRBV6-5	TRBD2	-	CASISSGGGVETQYF	TGTGCCAGCATATCATCGGGCGGGGGGGTAGAGACCCAGTACTTC
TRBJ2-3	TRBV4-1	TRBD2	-	CASSIGGDQADTQYF	TGCGCCAGCAGCATCGGGGGGGATCAGGCCGATACGCAGTATTTT
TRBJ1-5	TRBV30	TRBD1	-	CAWSVQGGNGNQPQHF	TGTGCCTGGAGTGTACAGGGGGGGAATGGCAATCAGCCCCAGCATTTT
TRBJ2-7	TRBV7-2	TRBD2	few	CASKPPGGYEQYF	TGTGCCAGCAAGCCCCCGGGGGGCTACGAGCAGTACTTC
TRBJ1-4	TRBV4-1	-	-	CASSFGGTNEKLFF	TGCGCCAGCAGCTTCGGTGGCACTAATGAAAAACTGTTTTTT
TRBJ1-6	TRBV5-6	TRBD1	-	CASSLDWTGGGSPLHF	TGTGCCAGCAGCTTGGACTGGACAGGGGGAGGTTCACCCCTCCACTTT
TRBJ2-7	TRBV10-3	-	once	CAISGQAKGYEQYF	TGTGCCATCAGTGGACAGGCGAAAGGCTACGAGCAGTACTTC
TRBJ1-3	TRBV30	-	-	CAWESGTGNTIYF	TGTGCCTGGGAGTCAGGGACTGGAAACACCATATATTTT
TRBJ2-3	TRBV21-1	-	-	CASSARTSGGGVNTQYF	TGTGCCAGCAGCGCTAGGACTAGCGGGGGTGGCGTAAATACGCAGTATTTT
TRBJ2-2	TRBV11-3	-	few	CASSTDTGELFF	TGTGCCAGCAGCACAGACACCGGGGAGCTGTTTTTT
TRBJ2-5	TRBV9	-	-	CASSALLRDTPGETQYF	TGTGCCAGCAGCGCCCTACTCCGGGACACGCCTGGGGAGACCCAGTACTTC
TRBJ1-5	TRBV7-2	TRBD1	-	CASSDHKGTDNQPQHF	TGTGCCAGCAGCGACCATAAAGGGACAGATAATCAGCCCCAGCATTTT
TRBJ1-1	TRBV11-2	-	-	CASSPLTGSWYTEAFF	TGTGCCAGCAGCCCATTGACAGGTTCTTGGTACACTGAAGCTTTCTTT
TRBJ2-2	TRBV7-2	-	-	CASSLMDTGELFF	TGTGCCAGCAGCTTAATGGACACCGGGGAGCTGTTTTTT
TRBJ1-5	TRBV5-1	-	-	CASSNGISNQPQHF	TGCGCCAGCAGTAATGGGATAAGCAATCAGCCCCAGCATTTT
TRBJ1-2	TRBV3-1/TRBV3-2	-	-	CASSQDRYLTNYGYTF	TGTGCCAGCAGCCAAGATCGCTACCTCACTAACTATGGCTACACCTTC
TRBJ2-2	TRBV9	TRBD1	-	CASSKQGAGITGELFF	TGTGCCAGCAGCAAACAGGGGGCGGGAATCACCGGGGAGCTGTTTTTT
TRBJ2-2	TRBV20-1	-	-	CSASRGGNTGELFF	TGCAGTGCTAGTCGAGGGGGGAACACCGGGGAGCTGTTTTTT
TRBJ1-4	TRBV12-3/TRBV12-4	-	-	CASSFGTWGKLFF	TGTGCCAGCAGTTTCGGGACTTGGGGAAAACTGTTTTTT
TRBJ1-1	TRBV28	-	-	CASSLSGYGEAFF	TGTGCCAGCAGTTTATCCGGGTATGGTGAAGCTTTCTTT
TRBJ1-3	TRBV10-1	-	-	CASSERVYSGNTIYF	TGCGCCAGCAGTGAGCGGGTCTACTCTGGAAACACCATATATTTT
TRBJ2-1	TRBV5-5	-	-	CASSLAAGSYNEQFF	TGTGCCAGCAGCTTGGCGGCGGGATCCTACAATGAGCAGTTCTTC
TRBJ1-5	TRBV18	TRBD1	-	CASSPSRGGNQPQHF	TGTGCCAGCTCACCGAGCAGGGGGGGCAATCAGCCCCAGCATTTT
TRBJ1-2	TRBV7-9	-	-	CASSLVPLGGYTF	TGTGCCAGCAGCTTAGTCCCTCTGGGGGGCTACACCTTC
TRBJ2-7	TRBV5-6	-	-	CASSLAGNYEQYF	TGTGCCAGCAGCTTGGCCGGGAACTACGAGCAGTACTTC
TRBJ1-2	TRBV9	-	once	CASSIGPNYGYTF	TGTGCCAGCAGTATAGGGCCTAACTATGGCTACACCTTC
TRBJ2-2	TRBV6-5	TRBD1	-	CASSFNRGGTGELFF	TGTGCCAGCAGTTTCAACAGGGGTGGGACCGGGGAGCTGTTTTTT
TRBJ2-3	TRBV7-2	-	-	CASSLNGMTDTQYF	TGTGCCAGCAGCTTAAATGGGATGACAGATACGCAGTATTTT
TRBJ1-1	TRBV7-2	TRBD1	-	CASSFGQGRAFF	TGTGCCAGCAGCTTCGGACAGGGTAGGGCTTTCTTT
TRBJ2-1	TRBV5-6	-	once	CASMPDVRDNEQFF	TGTGCCAGTATGCCTGATGTCCGGGACAATGAGCAGTTCTTC
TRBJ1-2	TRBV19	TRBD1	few	CASSIPFRARTGAHGYTF	TGTGCCAGTAGTATACCCTTTCGGGCGCGGACAGGGGCTCATGGCTACACCTTC
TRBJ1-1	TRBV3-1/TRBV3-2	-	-	CASSGDPWRAFF	TGTGCCAGCAGCGGGGACCCCTGGAGAGCTTTCTTT
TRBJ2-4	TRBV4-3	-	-	CASSQRSGEGIQYF	TGCGCCAGCAGCCAGAGATCAGGGGAGGGCATTCAGTACTTC
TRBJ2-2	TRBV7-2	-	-	CASSHSSETGELFF	TGTGCCAGCAGCCACTCAAGTGAAACCGGGGAGCTGTTTTTT
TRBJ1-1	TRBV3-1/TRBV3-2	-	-	CASSQGSGDGTEAFF	TGTGCCAGCAGCCAAGGGTCAGGGGATGGCACTGAAGCTTTCTTT
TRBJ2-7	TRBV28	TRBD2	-	CASRAGGLSSYEQYF	TGTGCCAGCCGGGCGGGGGGGCTTAGCTCCTACGAGCAGTACTTC
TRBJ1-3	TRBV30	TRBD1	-	CAWSSTGWVGNTIYF	TGTGCCTGGAGTTCGACAGGGTGGGTTGGAAACACCATATATTTT
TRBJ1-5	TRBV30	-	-	CAWNHGGANQPQHF	TGTGCCTGGAACCATGGGGGAGCTAATCAGCCCCAGCATTTT
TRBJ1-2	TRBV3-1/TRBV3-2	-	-	CASSQRDVLRGYTF	TGTGCCAGCAGCCAAAGGGACGTCCTAAGGGGCTACACCTTC